The next 3 T cell receptor beta chains were all read from a single sample in a study of CD8 T cells in ankylosing spondylitis. TCRdb itself ran the 5' RACE reads through MiXCR, one entry per CDR3 protein. The sample records some 340,000 distinct CDR3 sequences, 14% to 15% being singletons. Sequenced: blood, either unsorted or a sorted T cell fraction (not recorded which). The receptors stem from a male donor with ankylosing spondylitis or in good health (not recorded which).

The V and J genes are TRBV5-1 and TRBJ2-3; 9 bases fit TRBD2. Losses at the gene ends were 6 bases for V and 1 base for J; bases not matched to a gene: 12. CDR3 length: 17 amino acids. Germline assignment: CDR1 SGHRS and CDR2 YFSETQ. The CDR3 loop is CASTSSGMGPGTDTQYF. DNA of the CDR3: TGCGCCAGCACCTCTAGCGGGATGGGGCCCGGCACAGATACGCAGTATTTT.

This chain connects TRBV7-2 to TRBJ2-3; no reliable D call. The CDR3 sequence is 15 residues long. The germline V and J ends were trimmed by 5 bases and 4 bases, with 16 bases remaining between them. The germline V gene encodes CDR1 SGHTA and CDR2 FQGNSA. The CDR3 is CASSQEGIPADTQYF. The CDR3 nucleotides are TGTGCCAGCAGCCAGGAAGGGATCCCGGCAGATACGCAGTATTTT.

This chain links TRBV5-4 with TRBJ2-7, with D perhaps TRBD2 (5 bases). The V and J ends lost 0 bases and 3 bases respectively, with 7 bases between them. The CDR3 totals 13 residues. The germline CDR1 and CDR2 sequences are SGHNT and YYREEE (reference sequence). The CDR3 DNA reads TGTGCCAGCAGCTTGGCCGAGGGCTACGAGCAGTACTTC. This gives the protein CASSLAEGYEQYF.